This paragraph covers one T cell receptor beta chain sequence. Its antigen target is currently unknown. There are no base qualities to consult, and no much larger clone falls within one base. The data originate from a study of T cell repertoires in cytomegalovirus infection (dated 2019 in TCRdb). Background for the entire study: Donor HLA type was relevant to the analysis, as public TCR beta signatures indicated carriage of CMV infection together with the matching HLA type. General conclusions and limits of the study: The ex vivo response was dominated by HLA-C-restricted CMV-specific TCR beta clonotypes, which also provided the single most frequent clonotype in two of eight donors. Cumulative frequency of public TCR beta family members discriminated carriers of CMV infection plus the relevant HLA type in this cohort and an independent approximately 370-donor cohort.

V is cut by 3 bases and J by 3 bases, and the space between the germline ends is 9 bases. Including cysteine and valine, the CDR3 has 13 amino acids. The DNA shown is the 39-base CDR3, in frame from base 1. From the germline V gene, CDR1 is MNHNS and CDR2 is SASEGT. Data came from an Illumina HiSeq 1500. The raw public reads went through TCRdb reprocessing: fastp at Q25, MiXCR clone calling, in-frame beta chains kept. Identical CDR3 protein sequences are pooled into one entry, listed with their most common genes and DNA. The sample data list around 110,000 distinct CDR3 sequences, and 10% of these were observed just once. Clones ranked in the top ten supply approximately 30% of the sample.

The chain uses TRBV6-1 and TRBJ2-7; a confident D gene designation cannot be given. The sequence came from a human donor in good health (CMV status not recorded). Some clones in this sample may be carry-over from other donors' samples. The sequenced sample was PBMCs, sequenced either directly or after in vitro stimulation (not recorded which). In nucleotides, the sequence is TGTGCCAGCAGTGAGACAATATTCTACGAGCAGTACGTC. Translated, it reads CASSETIFYEQYV.